A single sample is the source of the 9 T cell receptor beta chains below, sequenced in a study of identifying expanded T cells in peripheral blood. Sequenced by immunoSEQ multiplex PCR; TCRdb stores in-frame clones only, minus some. Among tens of thousands of clones listed, 88% were seen once. The sequenced sample was blood. The receptors come from a person between 18 and 69 years old in good health.

The genes are TRBV7-9 and TRBJ2-1, with a tentative D call TRBD1 (6 bases). Germline V lookup: CDR1 SEHNR, CDR2 FQNEAQ (reference sequence). CDR3 length: 12 residues. The V end was cut by 5 bases, the J end by 7 bases, with 9 bases between. The CDR3 is CASSVTGNEQFF. Written as DNA, the CDR3 is TGTGCCAGCAGCGTTACAGGGAATGAGCAGTTCTTC.

This rearrangement joins TRBV19 to TRBJ1-2, with D maybe TRBD1 (5 bases). V lost 8 bases to trimming and J lost 0 bases, with 10 bases between them. CDR1 LNHDA and CDR2 SQIVND come from the germline V gene (reference sequence). CDR3 length: 13 amino acids. The CDR3, as DNA: TGTGCCAGTTCACGACAGACTAACTATGGCTACACCTTC. Encoded protein: CASSRQTNYGYTF.

This chain links TRBV6-1 with TRBJ2-1; D remains unclear. This CDR3 is built from 11 residues. CDR1 is MNHNS, CDR2 SASEGT, per germline. Between the trimmed V and J ends, which lost 4 bases and 6 bases, there was a span of 4 bases. This CDR3 is CASSVGNEQFF. CDR3 nucleotide sequence: TGTGCCAGCAGTGTCGGCAATGAGCAGTTCTTC.

This clone showed up just once. V gene TRBV5-1 combines with J gene TRBJ1-1, with TRBD1 as a possible D gene (6 bases). V lost 0 bases and J 2 bases, leaving 17 bases between the germline ends. The CDR3 length is 17 residues. Germline V gene lookup returns CDR1 SGHRS and CDR2 YFSETQ. The CDR3 loop reads CASSLDAAGAQNTEAFF. As DNA, the CDR3 is TGCGCCAGCAGCTTGGATGCCGCAGGGGCCCAAAACACTGAAGCTTTCTTT.

A note on this clone: A junction boundary mismatches the germline segment, possibly from a read error. The same CDR3 arises from other DNA sequences in this sample as well. The V and J genes are TRBV7-9 and TRBJ2-7; D is undetermined. This CDR3 has 14 amino acids. CDR1 and CDR2 from the germline V gene are SEHNR and FQNEAQ (reference sequence). The CDR3 here is CASSLTAASYEQYF. The CDR3 DNA sequence: TGTGCCAGTAGCTTAACGGCCGCATCCTACGAGCAGTACTTC.

The CDR3 spells CASKEDLNYGYTF. CDR3 in DNA: TGTGCCAGTAAGGAGGACTTAAACTATGGCTACACCTTC. The chain is built from TRBV19 and TRBJ1-2; D is undetermined. Germline V gene data show CDR1 as LNHDA and CDR2 as SQIVND (reference sequence). This CDR3 is 13 amino acids long. The V end lost 7 bases, the J end lost 2 bases, and 11 bases lay between the germline ends.

This clone showed up just once. CDR3 region: CASSSAGGSGNTIYF. CDR3 nucleotide sequence: TGCGCCAGCAGCTCCGCCGGGGGGTCTGGAAACACCATATATTTT. The J gene is TRBJ1-3, the V gene TRBV5-1; tentative D call: TRBD1 (5 bases). V gave up 3 bases and J gave up 1 base, with 11 bases separating them. Per germline, CDR1 SGHRS and CDR2 YFSETQ. The CDR3 sequence is 15 residues long.

The J gene is TRBJ2-1, the V gene TRBV15, with 9 bases matching TRBD1. J lost 4 bases, V lost 0 bases, and 1 base had no gene match. This CDR3 has 15 residues. The germline V gene encodes CDR1 LNHNV and CDR2 YYDKDF (reference sequence). DNA of the CDR3: TGTGCCACCAGCAGAGAAGGGACAGGGTACAATGAGCAGTTCTTC. Residues: CATSREGTGYNEQFF.

J is TRBJ2-5 and V is TRBV18; the D is unclear. The CDR3 spans 15 residues. V was shortened by 4 bases and J by 3 bases, with 15 bases between the two germline ends. CDR1 is KGHSH and CDR2 is LQKENI in the germline V gene. DNA for the CDR3: TGTGCCAGCTCACTCAGACCCGGGCGCGAAGAGACCCAGTACTTC. Translated, it gives CASSLRPGREETQYF.